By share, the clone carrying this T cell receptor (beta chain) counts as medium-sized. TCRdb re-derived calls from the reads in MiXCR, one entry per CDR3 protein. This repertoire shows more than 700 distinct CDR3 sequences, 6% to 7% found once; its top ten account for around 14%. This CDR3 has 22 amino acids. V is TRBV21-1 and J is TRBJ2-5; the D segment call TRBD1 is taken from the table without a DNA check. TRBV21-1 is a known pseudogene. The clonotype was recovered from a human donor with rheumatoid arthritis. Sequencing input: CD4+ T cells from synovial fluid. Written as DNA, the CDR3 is TGTGCCAGCAGCTCTTTAGCCTCGCCAGGACAGGGGGAAAGACTGTACCAAGAGACCCAGTACTTC. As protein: CASSSLASPGQGERLYQETQYF.